This entry is about one T cell receptor (beta chain). Its antigen has not been determined. Nothing much larger sits one base from this clone, and base qualities are not available. The data are from a study of cytomegalovirus exposure and HLA in healthy donors (dated by TCRdb to the late 2010s). Regarding the research as a whole: According to a later analysis, one platform produced both the roughly 110 validation repertoires and the approximately 670 repertoires of the first cohort. A separate validation cohort of 100 to 150 different subjects was used in addition to the 666-subject first cohort. The study aimed to test whether signatures of past pathogen exposure could be identified by cataloging public T cell receptors. To predict cytomegalovirus infection status, the study brought together high-throughput TCR immunosequencing, statistical association of individual TCRs with disease status, and machine learning. General conclusions and limits of the study: Most TCR sequences were observed very rarely across donors, whereas some public TCRs were present in many individuals. In vitro tests confirmed that a few of the cytomegalovirus-associated TCR beta chains recognize cytomegalovirus antigens. A total of 150 to 200 TCR beta chains were listed by the study as associated with cytomegalovirus. Of the cluster scores, around 95% were above 0 in a later analysis, which found that TCRs clustered in the first cohort also tended to co-occur in the 120 validation repertoires. The authors suggested that the approach could potentially be generalized to other disease states and immunological phenotypes. The classifier was reported to diagnose cytomegalovirus status with high specificity and sensitivity in both the original cohort and the validation cohort. A later analysis lacked HLA typing for the validation cohort, so it scored co-occurrence in that cohort across all 130 or so repertoires.

Library preparation used the immunoSEQ multiplex PCR assay. The paper's data handling went like this. A statistical classification framework was built for diagnosing cytomegalovirus status from the catalog of TCR beta chain sequences. TCRdb retrieved this table from immuneACCESS and kept in-frame rearrangements only. Not all clones are present; in checked studies, unresolved V genes account for under half, and no reason is known for the remainder. That table furnishes V, J and clone size, whereas the DNA furnished D and trimming. This sample is represented by approximately 88,000 clones; 84% of them were singletons. The ten largest clones represent 9.5% to 13% of the sample. The donors were included in the validation cohort of some 110 subjects, a group kept apart from the roughly 670-subject first cohort. The TCR comes from a woman between 18 and 30 years old in good health and CMV-seropositive. Sequenced sample: PBMCs.

The CDR3 region reads CASSLGLLEAFF. The nucleotide sequence reads TGTGCCAGCAGCTTGGGACTTCTTGAAGCTTTCTTT. This sequence uses TRBV7-9 and TRBJ1-1, and the D gene may be TRBD1, 5 bases matching. The junction carries 9 bases between V and J, which are trimmed by 3 bases and 7 bases respectively. The germline V gene (reference sequence) sets CDR1 to SEHNR and CDR2 to FQNEAQ. Reading from cysteine to phenylalanine, the CDR3 counts 12 amino acids. The DNA shown is the 36-base CDR3, in frame from base 1.